This T cell receptor beta chain was captured by sequencing in a study of blood T cell repertoires in COVID-19. Notes on this clone: Other nucleotide sequences in the sample specify the same CDR3.

The CDR3 is 14 amino acids. CDR1 is SGHRS, CDR2 YFSETQ, per germline. V trimming: 5 bases; J trimming: 5 bases; junction bases outside the gene matches: 8. Data came from immunoSEQ multiplex PCR; TCRdb stores just in-frame clones and leaves some out. The sample lists about 37,000 clones, 88% occurring once. The chain joins TRBV5-1 to TRBJ1-1; TRBD1 matches 8 bases. Sequenced input: peripheral blood. The sequence derives from a man aged 55 to 70 with active COVID-19. The CDR3 sequence: CASSSGQGRTEAFF. In DNA, the CDR3 is TGCGCCAGCAGTTCTGGACAGGGAAGGACTGAAGCTTTCTTT.